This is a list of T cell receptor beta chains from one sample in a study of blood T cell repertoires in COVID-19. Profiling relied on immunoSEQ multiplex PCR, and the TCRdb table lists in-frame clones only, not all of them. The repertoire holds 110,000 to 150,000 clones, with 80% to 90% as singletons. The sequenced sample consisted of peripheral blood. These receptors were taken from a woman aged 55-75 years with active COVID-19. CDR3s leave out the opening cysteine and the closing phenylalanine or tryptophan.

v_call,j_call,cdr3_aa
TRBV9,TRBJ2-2,ASSVWTSENTGELF
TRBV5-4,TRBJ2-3,ASSSNLGTGTDTQY
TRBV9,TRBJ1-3,ASSLDRRDSGNTIY
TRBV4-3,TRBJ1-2,ASSQEERRKNGYT
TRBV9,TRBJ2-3,ASSVEGRGTSVTDTQY
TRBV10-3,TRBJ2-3,AISALAGTTDTQY
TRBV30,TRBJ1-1,AWRTRTGVDEAF
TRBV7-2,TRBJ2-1,ASSFPGLAGEGEQF
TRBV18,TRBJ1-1,ASSQGQLNTEAF
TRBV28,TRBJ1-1,ASSLPLNTEAF
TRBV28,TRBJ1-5,ASSFGWGHSNQPQH
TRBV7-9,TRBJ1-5,ASSHTSGYRPIGIQPQH
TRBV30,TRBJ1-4,AWSSGSPNEKLF
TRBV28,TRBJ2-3,ASSLRGRPDTQY
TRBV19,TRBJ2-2,ASSAGPWTGTGELF
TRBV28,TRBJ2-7,ASSQLAGGTYEQY
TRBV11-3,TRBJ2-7,ASSFGGTGYEQY
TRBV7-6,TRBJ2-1,ASSLSSGPREQF
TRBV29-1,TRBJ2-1,SAGTSGNEQF
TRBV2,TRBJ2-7,ASSGQTYEQY
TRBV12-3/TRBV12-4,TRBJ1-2,ASFTSANYGYT
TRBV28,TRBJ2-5,ASSRDREVETQY
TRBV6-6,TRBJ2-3,ASSLGRGLSTDTQY
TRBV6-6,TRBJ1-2,ASSSTGNLYGYT
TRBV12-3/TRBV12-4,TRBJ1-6,ASSPPHRLLH
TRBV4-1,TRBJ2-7,ASSQSLAGGNEQY
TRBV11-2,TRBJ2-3,ASSFIGTHRGDTQY
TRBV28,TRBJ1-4,ASSSVGTGAYKLF
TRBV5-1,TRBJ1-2,ASSLSDRDKRT